The present entry profiles one TCR beta chain with its context. Its antigen is not yet known. Base qualities are not provided; no much larger clone lies one nucleotide away. The data derive from a study of blood T cells in healthy people across ages (dated by TCRdb to the mid-2010s). Describing the broader study: In model experiments, template switching captured roughly one uniquely barcoded TCR beta cDNA molecule for every two T cells. Age-related changes in TCR beta repertoire diversity were measured in the study by deep sequencing normalized with unique cDNA molecular identifiers. The donors were split into four age groups: young (average 16 years), middle-aged (about 40), aged (more than 55) and long-lived (approximately 80). To avoid experimental bias, donors of different ages were distributed randomly across sequencing lanes. Two additional independent replicas of 1 million unique cDNA reads from the same blood draw were analyzed for two donors (one aged 18 to 30 and one aged 80 or older). Beyond this particular receptor, the publication reports: Donor CMV infection status was unknown, potentially confounding age-related changes in expanded clonotypes. Observed TCR beta diversity per million T cells fell roughly linearly with age, and a significant reduction was already apparent by age roughly 40. Compared with the aged group, the long-lived group had more naive CD4+ T cells, fewer expanded clones and increased TCR diversity, a pattern suggesting age selection. Estimates of total diversity from one million sequenced T cells were regarded as lower bounds and underestimates. The percentage of naive T cells measured by flow cytometry correlated strongly with observed TCR beta diversity. Since profiling was done on bulk unsorted PBMCs, naive and antigen-experienced compartments could not be conclusively compared.

For this chain, trimming is 6 bases at the V end and 5 bases at the J end, and the number of junction bases without a gene match is 6. Taken from the germline V gene, the CDR1 and CDR2 loops are MNHNS and SASEGT. From the cysteine through the phenylalanine, the CDR3 covers 14 amino acids. The sequence is cut down to CDR3 DNA, 42 bases in frame from base 1. The 35 to 40 donors, aged roughly 6 to 100 years, were systemically healthy Caucasian individuals from Russia. About 9.1 milliliters of peripheral blood were collected from each donor into EDTA-treated Vacutainer tubes. Ficoll-Paque density-gradient centrifugation was used to isolate PBMCs, with at least 7 million obtained per sample. Trizol reagent was used to extract total RNA from PBMCs, with at least 6 micrograms per sample. For every donor, an aliquot of PBMCs went through flow cytometry to measure the percentages of naive CD45RAhigh/CD27high T cells.

The library was built by means of 5' RACE. The reads were generated on an Illumina HiSeq 2500. A second PCR of about 7 to 12 cycles was run with a J-beta primer mix and a sample-barcoded 5' primer. Each TCR beta cDNA molecule received a unique molecular identifier from a template-switch 5' adaptor carrying 12 random nucleotides. Each sample yielded at least 2.5 million CDR3-containing paired-end reads. First-strand cDNA was synthesized from all RNA with the Mint cDNA synthesis kit, primed by a TRBC-specific oligonucleotide. Following uracil-DNA glycosylase treatment, all cDNA underwent a first 18-cycle PCR with the universal primers M1SS and BC2_uni_R. The original pipeline was this. For normalization, 1 million high-quality reads, each with a distinct molecular identifier, were randomly selected from each sample. Instead of being binned into consensus sequences, reads that shared molecular identifiers were thrown out. MiTCR, run with a Q25 quality threshold and the strictest error-elimination algorithm, handled CDR3 identification, clonotype clustering and error correction. A nonparametric unseen species model using Euler transformation provided a lower-bound estimate of total TCR beta diversity. TCRdb handled the public reads itself, with Q25 trimming in fastp and clone calling in MiXCR, and kept productive beta chains. All rows with the same CDR3 protein become a single entry with the most common DNA and genes. The V and J calls come from TCRdb's annotation, not from the publication. A total of approximately 1.5 million distinct CDR3 sequences appear in this sample, 30% to 40% of them only once. The ten largest account for around 11% of the sample.

This receptor was identified in a woman aged 25 to 39 in good health. The sequenced material came from blood. This chain joins TRBV6-1 to TRBJ2-3; TRBD1 aligns with 9 central bases. The nucleotide sequence reads TGTGCCAGCAGCACAGGGGGCTTACAAGATACGCAGTATTTT. Translated, this gives CASSTGGLQDTQYF.